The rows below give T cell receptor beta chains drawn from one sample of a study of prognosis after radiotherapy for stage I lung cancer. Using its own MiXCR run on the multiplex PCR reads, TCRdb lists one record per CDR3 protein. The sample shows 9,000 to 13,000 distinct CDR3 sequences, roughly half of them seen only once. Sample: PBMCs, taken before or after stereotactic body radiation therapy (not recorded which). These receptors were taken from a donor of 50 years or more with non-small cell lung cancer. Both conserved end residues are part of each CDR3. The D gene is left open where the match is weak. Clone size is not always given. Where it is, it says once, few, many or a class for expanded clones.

CDR3 protein: CASSFWSGGTYNEQFF; CDR3 DNA: TGTGCCAGCAGCTTCTGGAGTGGGGGGACCTACAATGAGCAGTTCTTC; clone size: medium-sized; J gene: TRBJ2-1; V gene: TRBV5-8; CDR3 length: 16; D gene: NA
CDR3 protein: CAWSFIDRAKNIQYF; CDR3 DNA: TGTGCCTGGAGTTTCATTGACAGAGCCAAAAACATTCAGTACTTC; clone size: medium-sized; J gene: TRBJ2-4; V gene: TRBV30; CDR3 length: 15; D gene: NA
CDR3 protein: CASTTGTGGETQYF; CDR3 DNA: TGTGCCAGCACGACGGGCACAGGAGGTGAGACCCAGTACTTC; clone size: many; J gene: TRBJ2-5; V gene: TRBV2; CDR3 length: 14; D gene: NA
CDR3 protein: CASRPGGVNEKLFF; CDR3 DNA: TGTGCCAGCAGGCCGGGAGGAGTTAATGAAAAACTGTTTTTT; clone size: medium-sized; J gene: TRBJ1-4; V gene: TRBV12-3/TRBV12-4; CDR3 length: 14; D gene: NA
CDR3 protein: CASSLPSSGRRWEQYF; CDR3 DNA: TGTGCCAGCAGTTTACCCTCTAGCGGGAGGCGTTGGGAGCAGTACTTC; clone size: medium-sized; J gene: TRBJ2-7; V gene: TRBV27; CDR3 length: 16; D gene: TRBD2
CDR3 protein: CASSPVRVHNEQFF; CDR3 DNA: TGTGCCAGCAGCCCAGTCCGGGTTCACAATGAGCAGTTCTTC; clone size: NA; J gene: TRBJ2-1; V gene: TRBV7-8; CDR3 length: 14; D gene: NA
CDR3 protein: CASSQGRQGSSGNTIYF; CDR3 DNA: TGTGCCAGCAGCCAAGGGAGACAGGGGAGCTCTGGAAACACCATATATTTT; clone size: medium-sized; J gene: TRBJ1-3; V gene: TRBV3-1; CDR3 length: 17; D gene: TRBD1
CDR3 protein: CAWSERGPGNTIYF; CDR3 DNA: TGTGCCTGGAGTGAGCGGGGGCCTGGAAACACCATATATTTT; clone size: NA; J gene: TRBJ1-3; V gene: TRBV30; CDR3 length: 14; D gene: NA
CDR3 protein: CASSWGAQETQYF; CDR3 DNA: TGTGCCAGCAGCTGGGGGGCTCAAGAGACCCAGTACTTC; clone size: many; J gene: TRBJ2-5; V gene: TRBV7-3; CDR3 length: 13; D gene: NA
CDR3 protein: CASSYSGSWHVNSPLHF; CDR3 DNA: TGTGCCAGCAGTTACTCCGGCAGCTGGCATGTTAATTCACCCCTCCACTTT; clone size: NA; J gene: TRBJ1-6; V gene: TRBV6-5; CDR3 length: 17; D gene: NA
CDR3 protein: CASSPERSNTGELFF; CDR3 DNA: TGTGCCAGCAGTCCAGAGAGGTCCAACACCGGGGAGCTGTTTTTT; clone size: NA; J gene: TRBJ2-2; V gene: TRBV28; CDR3 length: 15; D gene: NA
CDR3 protein: CASRLNSGSYNEQFF; CDR3 DNA: TGTGCCAGCCGTTTAAACAGCGGCTCCTACAATGAGCAGTTCTTC; clone size: NA; J gene: TRBJ2-1; V gene: TRBV27; CDR3 length: 15; D gene: NA
CDR3 protein: CASISTGGATEAFF; CDR3 DNA: TGTGCCAGCATTTCGACAGGGGGCGCGACTGAAGCTTTCTTT; clone size: once; J gene: TRBJ1-1; V gene: TRBV6-1; CDR3 length: 14; D gene: TRBD1